These T cell receptor beta chains were read from a single sample in a study of cytomegalovirus exposure and HLA in healthy donors. Some clones are missing from TCRdb's copy, which holds only in-frame ones; the method was immunoSEQ multiplex PCR. The sample lists about 160,000 clones; 65% to 85% were seen once. Sample: PBMCs. The receptors originated from a male donor in good health and CMV-seronegative. Each CDR3 is given without its conserved first and last residue. Each record gives: D gene, V gene, J gene, clone size, CDR3 protein. D genes are given only for firm matches. Not all rows give a size; the values are once, few, many and, for expanded clones, a class.

NA	TRBV7-6	TRBJ2-3	NA	ASSLEARSTDTQY
NA	TRBV18	TRBJ2-7	NA	ASSSDTYEQY
NA	TRBV28	TRBJ1-5	NA	ASSFGGQPQH
TRBD1	TRBV14	TRBJ1-2	NA	ASSQHDRGIGYT
NA	TRBV10-2	TRBJ2-1	NA	ASSDRAGSYNEQF
NA	TRBV30	TRBJ1-1	NA	AWSPRSGMGAF
NA	TRBV30	TRBJ1-2	NA	ASLEQGLINGYT
NA	TRBV4-3	TRBJ1-2	once	ASSQVSGSGYGYT
TRBD2	TRBV7-3	TRBJ2-5	once	ASSQGLAGRETQY
TRBD1	TRBV9	TRBJ2-2	NA	ASSGQGAYGELF
NA	TRBV5-6	TRBJ2-3	NA	ASSPGGANTDTQY
NA	TRBV6-5	TRBJ1-6	NA	ASSYRRTSYNSPLH
TRBD1	TRBV5-4	TRBJ2-7	NA	ASSLADRGVYEQY
TRBD2	TRBV4-2	TRBJ2-7	few	ASSQNSGTYEQY
NA	TRBV6-6	TRBJ2-7	NA	ASSFTPPRSYEQY
NA	TRBV5-4	TRBJ2-5	NA	ASSPPELGGGVSTQY
NA	TRBV4-1	TRBJ2-7	few	ASSQGTVSYEQY
NA	TRBV5-1	TRBJ1-1	NA	ASSLASGQNTEAF
TRBD2	TRBV7-9	TRBJ2-4	NA	ASTAPREDAKNIQY
TRBD1	TRBV19	TRBJ2-1	once	ASRGGTGSSYNEQF
NA	TRBV14	TRBJ1-3	NA	ASSQVGENTIY
NA	TRBV19	TRBJ1-5	NA	ASSIDIGTGHQPQH